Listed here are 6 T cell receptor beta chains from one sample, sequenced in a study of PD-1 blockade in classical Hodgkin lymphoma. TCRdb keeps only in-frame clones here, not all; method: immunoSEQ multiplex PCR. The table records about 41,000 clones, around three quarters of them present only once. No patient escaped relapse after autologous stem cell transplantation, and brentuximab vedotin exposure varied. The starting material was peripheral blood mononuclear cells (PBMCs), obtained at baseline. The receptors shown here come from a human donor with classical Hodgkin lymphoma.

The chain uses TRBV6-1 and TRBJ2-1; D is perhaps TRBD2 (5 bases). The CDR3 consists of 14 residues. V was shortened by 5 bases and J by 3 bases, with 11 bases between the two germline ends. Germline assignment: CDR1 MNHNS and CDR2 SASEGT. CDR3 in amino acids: CASSSRLNYNEQFF. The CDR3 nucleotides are TGTGCCAGCAGTTCCAGACTAAACTACAATGAGCAGTTCTTC.

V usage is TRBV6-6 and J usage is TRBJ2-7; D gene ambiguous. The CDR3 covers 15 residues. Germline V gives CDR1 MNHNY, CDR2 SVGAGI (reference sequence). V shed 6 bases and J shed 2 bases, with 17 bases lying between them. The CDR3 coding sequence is TGTGCCAGCAGGCCACAGAAGCCTTCACCCTACGAGCAGTACTTC. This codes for CASRPQKPSPYEQYF.

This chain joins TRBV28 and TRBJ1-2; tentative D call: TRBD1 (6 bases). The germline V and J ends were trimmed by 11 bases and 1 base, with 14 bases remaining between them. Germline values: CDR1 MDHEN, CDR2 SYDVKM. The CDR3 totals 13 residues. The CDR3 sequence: CASRGAGNYGYTF. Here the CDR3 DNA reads TGTGCCTCGAGGGGGGCGGGTAACTATGGCTACACCTTC.

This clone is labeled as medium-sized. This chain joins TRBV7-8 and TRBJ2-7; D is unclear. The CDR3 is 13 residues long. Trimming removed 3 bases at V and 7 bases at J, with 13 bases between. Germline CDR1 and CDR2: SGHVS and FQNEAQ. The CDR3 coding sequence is TGTGCCAGCAGCTTGGAAATGGCTCGGGAGCAGTACTTC. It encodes CASSLEMAREQYF.

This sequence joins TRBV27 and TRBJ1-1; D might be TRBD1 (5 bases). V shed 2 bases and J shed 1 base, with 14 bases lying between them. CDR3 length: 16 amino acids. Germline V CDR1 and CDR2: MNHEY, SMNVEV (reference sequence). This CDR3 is CASSLIGVRTNTEAFF. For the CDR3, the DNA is TGTGCCAGCAGTTTAATAGGGGTGCGGACGAACACTGAAGCTTTCTTT.

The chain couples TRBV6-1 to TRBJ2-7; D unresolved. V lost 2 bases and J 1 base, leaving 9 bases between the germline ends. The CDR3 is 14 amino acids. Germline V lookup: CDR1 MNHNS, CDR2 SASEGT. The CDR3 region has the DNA TGTGCCAGCAGTGAACAGTGGGCTTCCTACGAGCAGTACTTC. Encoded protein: CASSEQWASYEQYF.